The source of this T cell receptor (beta chain) is a study of shared T cell receptors in the human thymus. The germline V gene encodes CDR1 MNHEY and CDR2 SVGAGI. This CDR3 has 14 amino acids. Clones were read by immunoSEQ multiplex PCR, and TCRdb kept only the in-frame ones, dropping some. Of about 660,000 clones in the sample, approximately 88% were seen once. Worth noting for this clone: One junction end does not reproduce the germline sequence, and a read error may be involved.

The sample also formed part of further work on human thymus T cells. As reported in that work: Unrelated individuals had highly overlapping thymic repertoires, as reported in related research.

The clonotype comes from a boy less than two years old with a congenital heart defect. Specimen: thymocytes. V and J are TRBV6-5 and TRBJ2-1; 9 nucleotides match TRBD2. The CDR3 DNA reads as TGTGCCAGCAGCTTTAGCGGGAGCAACAATGGGCAGTTCTTC. Its protein is CASSFSGSNNGQFF.